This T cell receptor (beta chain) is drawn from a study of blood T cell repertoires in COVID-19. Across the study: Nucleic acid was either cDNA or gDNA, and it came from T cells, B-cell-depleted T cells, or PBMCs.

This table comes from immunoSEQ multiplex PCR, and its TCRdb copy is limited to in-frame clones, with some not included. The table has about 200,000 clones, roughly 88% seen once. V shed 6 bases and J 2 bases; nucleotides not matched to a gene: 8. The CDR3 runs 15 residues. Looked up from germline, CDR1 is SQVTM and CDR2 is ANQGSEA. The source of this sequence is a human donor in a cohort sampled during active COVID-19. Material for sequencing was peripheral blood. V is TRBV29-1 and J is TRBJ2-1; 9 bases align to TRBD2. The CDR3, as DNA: TGCAGCGTCGGACCTACTAGCGGGCCCTACAATGAGCAGTTCTTC. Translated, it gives CSVGPTSGPYNEQFF.